A single sample is the source of the 10 T cell receptor beta chains below, sequenced in a study of blood T cells in healthy people across ages. With a J-beta primer mix and a sample-barcoded 5' primer, a second PCR ran about 6 to 11 cycles. MiXCR, run by TCRdb on the 5' RACE reads, gives a single entry per CDR3 protein. This sample carries hundreds of thousands of distinct CDR3 sequences, about 21% of them seen once, and the ten largest clones take 3.6%. Sequenced: blood. Receptors were obtained from a man between 65 and 85 years old in good health.

In its sample, this clonotype was seen a few times. The rearrangement uses TRBV28 and TRBJ1-2, with D possibly matching TRBD1 (6 bases). The CDR3 is 14 residues long. Germline loops: CDR1 MDHEN, CDR2 SYDVKM. Trimming took 6 bases from V and 4 from J, leaving 15 bases between them. CDR3 in amino acids: CASSPVGGRYGYTF. Here the CDR3 DNA reads TGTGCCAGCAGCCCAGTTGGGGGGCGCTATGGCTACACCTTC.

This clonotype was recorded a few times. The gene calls are TRBV6-2 or TRBV6-3 and TRBJ1-4, with 7 positions matching TRBD1. Per the germline V gene, CDR1 is MNHEY and CDR2 is SVGEGT. The trim removed 6 bases at V and 6 bases at J, leaving 7 bases unmatched. The CDR3 has 14 amino acids. The CDR3 spells CASSSGQADEKLFF. The DNA for the CDR3 is TGTGCCAGCAGCTCCGGACAGGCCGATGAAAAACTGTTTTTT.

This chain joins TRBV5-6 and TRBJ2-2; TRBD2 is a possible D gene (6 bases). Deletions cut 4 bases from V and 1 base from J, with 17 bases between. This CDR3 spans 17 amino acids. CDR1 and CDR2 from the germline V gene are SGHDT and YYEEEE. CDR3 DNA: TGTGCCAGCAGCGAAGGAGGAGGGACTCGGAACACCGGGGAGCTGTTTTTT. It is translated as CASSEGGGTRNTGELFF.

This sequence joins TRBV7-8 and TRBJ2-1; D remains unclear. Germline V gene data show CDR1 as SGHVS and CDR2 as FQNEAQ. Trimming shortened V by 5 bases and J by 3 bases, and 11 bases separated the two germline ends. The CDR3 consists of 14 residues. CDR3 loop: CASSPLTGYNEQFF. Written as DNA, the CDR3 is TGTGCCAGCAGCCCCCTGACGGGCTACAATGAGCAGTTCTTC.

This clonotype was seen a few times. The chain couples TRBV6-5 to TRBJ2-2; 10 bases fit TRBD2. The CDR3 sequence is 19 residues long. Per the germline V gene, CDR1 is MNHEY and CDR2 is SVGAGI. Trimming removed 1 base from V and 5 bases from J; junction bases left unmatched: 13. This CDR3 is CASSYFPYPSGSSTGELFF. CDR3 coding DNA: TGTGCCAGCAGTTACTTTCCCTACCCTAGCGGGAGCAGTACCGGGGAGCTGTTTTTT.

The table lists this clonotype with a few counts. The rearrangement uses TRBV7-2 and TRBJ2-7; D gene uncertain. Deletions cut 3 bases from V and 4 bases from J, with 7 bases between. The CDR3 length is 12 residues. Looked up from germline, CDR1 is SGHTA and CDR2 is FQGNSA. CDR3 coding DNA: TGTGCCAGCAGCTTTTCACCTTACGAGCAGTACTTC. This sequence encodes CASSFSPYEQYF.

The sample holds many counts of this clonotype. The chain combines TRBV20-1 with TRBJ2-1, with TRBD2 as a possible D gene (5 bases). TRBJ2-7 explains the end of the DNA better; the J call may be wrong. CDR3 length equals 11 residues. CDR1 is DFQATT, CDR2 SNEGSKA, per germline (reference sequence). In DNA, the CDR3 is TGCAGTGCTACAAGCGGCGGCGAGCAGTACTTC. The encoded protein is CSATSGGEQYF.

This clonotype has only a few counts. CDR3 protein: CASSEVGEAKNIQYF. CDR3 sequence (DNA): TGTGCCAGCTCTGAAGTTGGCGAAGCCAAAAACATTCAGTACTTC. The chain links TRBV18 to TRBJ2-4; no reliable D call. V was trimmed by 6 bases and J by 0 bases, leaving 12 bases between them. CDR1 is KGHSH, CDR2 LQKENI, per germline. The CDR3 has 15 amino acids.

The chain employs TRBV20-1 and TRBJ2-5, with a weak D call TRBD1 (6 bases). V was clipped by 0 bases and J by 1 base, with 12 bases between them. The germline V gene has CDR1 DFQATT and CDR2 SNEGSKA (reference sequence). This CDR3 has 15 amino acids. CDR3 in DNA: TGCAGTGCTAGAGATGGACAGTCGCTCCAAGAGACCCAGTACTTC. It is translated as CSARDGQSLQETQYF.

A few counts support this clonotype. The J gene is TRBJ2-7, the V gene TRBV7-2; D perhaps matches TRBD2 (5 bases). Germline V CDR1 and CDR2: SGHTA, FQGNSA. The V end was cut by 7 bases, the J end by 1 base, with 8 bases between. The CDR3 covers 12 residues. The CDR3 sequence: CASNRGSYEQYF. The DNA for the CDR3 is TGTGCCAGCAACCGGGGTTCCTACGAGCAGTACTTC.